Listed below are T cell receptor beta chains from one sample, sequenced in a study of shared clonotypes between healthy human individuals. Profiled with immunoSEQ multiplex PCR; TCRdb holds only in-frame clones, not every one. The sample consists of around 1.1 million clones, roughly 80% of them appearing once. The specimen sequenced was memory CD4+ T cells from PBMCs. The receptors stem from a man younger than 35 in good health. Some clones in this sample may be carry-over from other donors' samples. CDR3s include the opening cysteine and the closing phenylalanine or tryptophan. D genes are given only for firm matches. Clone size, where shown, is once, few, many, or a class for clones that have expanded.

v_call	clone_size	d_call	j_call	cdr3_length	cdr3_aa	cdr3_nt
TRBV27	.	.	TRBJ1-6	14	CASTGSTLGSPLHF	TGTGCCAGCACCGGGAGCACTCTAGGGTCACCCCTCCACTTT
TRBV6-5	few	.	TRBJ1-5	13	CASSYTKNQPQHF	TGTGCCAGCAGTTACACCAAAAATCAGCCCCAGCATTTT
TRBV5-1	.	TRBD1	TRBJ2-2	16	CASSLVPGGDSGELFF	TGCGCCAGCAGCTTGGTCCCAGGGGGCGATTCCGGGGAGCTGTTTTTT
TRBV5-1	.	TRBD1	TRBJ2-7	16	CASSLALGQQSYEQYF	TGCGCCAGCAGCTTGGCGTTGGGACAGCAGTCCTACGAGCAGTACTTC
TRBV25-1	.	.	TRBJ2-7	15	CPRRSGPPGAYEQYF	TGCCCACGACGGTCTGGACCCCCAGGCGCCTACGAGCAGTACTTC
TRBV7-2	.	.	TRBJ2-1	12	CASSFQAGRQFF	TGTGCCAGCAGCTTTCAGGCGGGGAGGCAGTTCTTC
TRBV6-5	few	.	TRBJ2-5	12	CASSPIGETQYF	TGTGCCAGCAGTCCTATAGGGGAGACCCAGTACTTC
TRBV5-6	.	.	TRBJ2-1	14	CASSGTALGGEQFF	TGTGCCAGCAGCGGAACCGCGCTGGGGGGTGAGCAGTTCTTC
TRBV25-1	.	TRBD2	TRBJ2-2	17	CASSGPGTSGSAGGLFF	TGTGCCAGCAGTGGCCCCGGGACTAGCGGGAGTGCCGGCGGGCTGTTTTTT
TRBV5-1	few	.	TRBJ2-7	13	CASSNQGSNEQYF	TGCGCCAGCAGCAACCAGGGGAGCAACGAGCAGTACTTC
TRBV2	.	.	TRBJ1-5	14	CASTTGASNQPQHF	TGTGCCAGCACCACGGGGGCCAGCAATCAGCCCCAGCATTTT
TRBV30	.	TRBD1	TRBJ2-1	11	CAWSTGTAQFF	TGTGCCTGGAGTACCGGGACAGCGCAGTTCTTC
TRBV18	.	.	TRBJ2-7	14	CASSLRDSSYEQYF	TGTGCCAGCTCCCTCCGGGACTCTTCCTACGAGCAGTACTTC
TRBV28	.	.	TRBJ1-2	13	CASSASDRYGYTF	TGTGCCAGCAGTGCTTCGGACCGCTATGGCTACACCTTC
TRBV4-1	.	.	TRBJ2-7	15	CASSQVALVRIEQYF	TGCGCCAGCAGCCAAGTTGCTCTAGTGAGGATCGAGCAGTACTTC
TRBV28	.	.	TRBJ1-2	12	CASSLASGGYTF	TGTGCCAGCAGTTTGGCGTCCGGTGGCTACACCTTC
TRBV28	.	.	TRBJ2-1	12	CAIRDSYNEQFF	TGTGCCATCAGGGACTCCTACAATGAGCAGTTCTTC
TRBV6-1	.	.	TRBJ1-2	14	CASSIQGRYDGYTF	TGTGCCAGCAGTATACAGGGAAGGTACGATGGCTACACCTTC
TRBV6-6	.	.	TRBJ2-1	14	CASTIGGAAIEQFF	TGTGCCAGCACGATAGGGGGAGCGGCAATTGAGCAGTTCTTC
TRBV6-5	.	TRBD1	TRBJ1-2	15	CASSYGTGANYGYTF	TGTGCCAGCAGTTACGGGACAGGGGCTAACTATGGCTACACCTTC
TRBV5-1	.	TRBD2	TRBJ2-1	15	CASSFQREGYNEQFF	TGCGCCAGCAGCTTTCAGCGGGAGGGCTACAATGAGCAGTTCTTC
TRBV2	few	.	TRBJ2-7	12	CASSRGSYEQYF	TGTGCCAGCAGCCGGGGTTCCTACGAGCAGTACTTC
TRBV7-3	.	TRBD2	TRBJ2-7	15	CASSLTSGVAYEQYF	TGTGCCAGCAGCTTGACTAGCGGGGTGGCCTACGAGCAGTACTTC
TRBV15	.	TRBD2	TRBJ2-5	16	CATSRGGSGVGETQYF	TGTGCCACCAGCAGAGGGGGTAGCGGGGTCGGGGAGACCCAGTACTTC
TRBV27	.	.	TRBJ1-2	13	CASSPLRWGGYTF	TGTGCCAGCAGTCCCCTCCGGTGGGGCGGCTACACCTTC
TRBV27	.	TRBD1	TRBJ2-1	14	CASSRDRLPREQFF	TGTGCCAGCAGCAGGGACAGACTCCCCCGCGAGCAGTTCTTC
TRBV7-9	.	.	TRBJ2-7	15	CASSSTTGFSYEQYF	TGTGCCAGCAGCTCAACCACGGGGTTCTCCTACGAGCAGTACTTC
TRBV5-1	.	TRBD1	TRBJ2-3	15	CASSGPGTGTDTQYF	TGCGCCAGCAGCGGACCCGGGACAGGCACAGATACGCAGTATTTT
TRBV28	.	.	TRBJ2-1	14	CASNRIGSYNEQFF	TGTGCCAGCAATAGGATCGGGAGCTACAATGAGCAGTTCTTC
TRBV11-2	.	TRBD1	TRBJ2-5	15	CASSLGQGVWETQYF	TGTGCCAGCAGCTTGGGACAGGGGGTCTGGGAGACCCAGTACTTC
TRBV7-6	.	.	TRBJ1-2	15	CASSPQTGSFYGYTF	TGTGCCAGCAGCCCCCAAACGGGGAGCTTCTATGGCTACACCTTC
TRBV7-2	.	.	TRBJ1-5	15	CASSLDPGRNQPQHF	TGTGCCAGCAGCTTAGATCCAGGGCGCAATCAGCCCCAGCATTTT
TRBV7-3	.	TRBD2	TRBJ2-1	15	CASSLLAGSYNEQFF	TGTGCCAGCAGCTTACTAGCGGGGTCCTACAATGAGCAGTTCTTC
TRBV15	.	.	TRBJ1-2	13	CATSRGRPVGYTF	TGTGCCACCAGCAGAGGACGCCCCGTGGGCTACACCTTC
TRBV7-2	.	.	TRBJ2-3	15	CASSLPRRTTDTQYF	TGTGCCAGCAGCCTACCCCGCAGGACCACAGATACGCAGTATTTT
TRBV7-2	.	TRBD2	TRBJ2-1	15	CASSLQGGSYNEQFF	TGTGCCAGCAGCTTACAGGGAGGGTCCTACAATGAGCAGTTCTTC
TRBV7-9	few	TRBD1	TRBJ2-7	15	CASSPGLDRGYEQYF	TGTGCCAGCAGCCCCGGCCTTGACAGGGGCTACGAGCAGTACTTC
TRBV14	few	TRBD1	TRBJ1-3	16	CASSQLTGQGDNTIYF	TGTGCCAGCAGCCAATTGACGGGACAGGGGGACAACACCATATATTTT
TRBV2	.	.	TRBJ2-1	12	CASEWNSNEQFF	TGTGCCAGCGAATGGAATTCCAATGAGCAGTTCTTC
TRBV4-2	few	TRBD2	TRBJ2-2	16	CASSQDRGGNTGELFF	TGTGCCAGCAGCCAAGACCGGGGGGGGAACACCGGGGAGCTGTTTTTT
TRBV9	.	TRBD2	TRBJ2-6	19	CASSGREAPGGAGANVLTF	TGTGCCAGCAGCGGTCGGGAGGCACCTGGGGGGGCTGGGGCCAACGTCCTGACTTTC
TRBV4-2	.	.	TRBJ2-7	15	CASSSPGRVIDEQYF	TGTGCCAGCAGCTCGCCGGGAAGGGTCATCGACGAGCAGTACTTC
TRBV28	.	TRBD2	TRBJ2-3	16	CASTSSRVAGTRTQYF	TGTGCCAGCACTTCCTCGAGGGTAGCGGGAACCCGGACGCAGTATTTT
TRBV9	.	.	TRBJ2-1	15	CASSVGRAAYNEQFF	TGTGCCAGCAGCGTTGGGCGGGCTGCCTACAATGAGCAGTTCTTC
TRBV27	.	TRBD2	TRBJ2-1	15	CASSQTSGSIDEQFF	TGTGCCAGCAGTCAAACTAGCGGGAGTATCGATGAGCAGTTCTTC
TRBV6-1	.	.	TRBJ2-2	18	CASSELSPQAQNTGELFF	TGTGCCAGCAGTGAACTAAGCCCCCAGGCGCAGAACACCGGGGAGCTGTTTTTT
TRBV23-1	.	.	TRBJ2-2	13	CASFVSGTGELFF	TGCGCCAGCTTTGTCTCGGGCACCGGGGAGCTGTTTTTT
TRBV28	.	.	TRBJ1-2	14	CASRTQPTNYGYTF	TGTGCCAGCAGAACACAGCCGACTAACTATGGCTACACCTTC
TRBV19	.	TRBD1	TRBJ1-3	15	CASSPWTGFGDTIYF	TGTGCCAGTAGTCCGTGGACAGGTTTCGGGGACACCATATATTTT
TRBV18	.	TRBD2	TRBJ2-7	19	CASSPGWLSVSGRAYEQYF	TGTGCCAGCTCACCGGGCTGGTTATCCGTTAGCGGGAGGGCCTACGAGCAGTACTTC
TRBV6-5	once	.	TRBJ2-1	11	CASRRGSEQFF	TGTGCCAGCAGAAGGGGCTCGGAGCAGTTCTTC
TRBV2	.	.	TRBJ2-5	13	CASKRTAQETQYF	TGTGCCAGCAAACGGACAGCACAAGAGACCCAGTACTTC